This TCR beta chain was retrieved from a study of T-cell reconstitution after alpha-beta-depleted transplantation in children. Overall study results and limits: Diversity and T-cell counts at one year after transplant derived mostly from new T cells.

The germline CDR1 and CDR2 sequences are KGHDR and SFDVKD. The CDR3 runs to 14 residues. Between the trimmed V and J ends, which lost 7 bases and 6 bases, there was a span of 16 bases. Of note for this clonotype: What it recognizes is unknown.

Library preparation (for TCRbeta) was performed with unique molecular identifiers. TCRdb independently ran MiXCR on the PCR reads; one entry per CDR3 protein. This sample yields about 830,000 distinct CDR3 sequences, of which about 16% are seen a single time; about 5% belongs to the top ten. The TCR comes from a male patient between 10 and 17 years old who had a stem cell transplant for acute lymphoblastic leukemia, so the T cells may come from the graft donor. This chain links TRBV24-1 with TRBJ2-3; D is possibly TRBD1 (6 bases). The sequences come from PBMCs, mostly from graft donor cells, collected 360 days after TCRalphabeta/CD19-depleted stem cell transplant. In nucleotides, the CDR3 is TGTGCCACCAGAAGCAGGGGCTCCTTTGATACGCAGTATTTT. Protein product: CATRSRGSFDTQYF.